This entry lists 10 T cell receptor beta chains sequenced from one sample in a study of a mutant IDH1 vaccine in newly diagnosed glioma. Time point meaning: baseline, week 1 (first vaccination visit). As for treatment: pre-vaccination baseline after standard-of-care therapy. The data were produced by immunoSEQ multiplex PCR, yet TCRdb's version contains in-frame clones alone and is incomplete. The top ten clones hold under 6% of a sample with over 55,000 clones, around 83% of them seen once. The sample here was peripheral blood mononuclear cells (PBMCs), taken from a glioma patient treated with radiotherapy, temozolomide or both. The receptors here all came from a woman younger than 35 with glioma. Some clones in this sample may be carry-over from other donors' samples.

The V gene is TRBV5-1, the J gene TRBJ1-3; tentative D call: TRBD1 (5 bases). The CDR3 loop spans 17 amino acids. V lost 2 bases and J 4 bases, leaving 19 bases between the germline ends. Looked up from germline, CDR1 is SGHRS and CDR2 is YFSETQ. The CDR3 DNA reads TGCGCCAGCAGCTTCTCGGGGGGATCTGGTTACGGAAACACCATATATTTT. This gives the protein CASSFSGGSGYGNTIYF.

The J gene is TRBJ1-1, the V gene TRBV2; 8 bases agree with TRBD1. CDR3 length: 15 residues. V gave up 5 bases and J gave up 3 bases; unmatched junction bases: 8. Germline CDR1 reads SNHLY; CDR2 reads FYNNEI. CDR3 sequence reads: CASSFTGGGHTEAFF. DNA of the CDR3: TGTGCCAGCAGTTTCACAGGGGGGGGTCACACTGAAGCTTTCTTT.

The chain recombines TRBV13 with TRBJ2-4; unclear D gene. V was cut by 4 bases and J by 3 bases, with 10 bases left in between. The CDR3 sequence is 14 residues long. Germline-derived CDR1 and CDR2 are PRHDT and FYEKMQ (reference sequence). Here the CDR3 reads CASSSVVHKNIQYF. The CDR3 DNA follows: TGTGCCAGCAGCTCAGTGGTCCACAAAAACATTCAGTACTTC.

This sequence joins TRBV5-1 and TRBJ2-1; tentatively, D is TRBD2 (6 bases). CDR1 is SGHRS, CDR2 YFSETQ, per germline. CDR3 length: 16 residues. V was trimmed by 0 bases and J by 5 bases, leaving 15 bases between them. The CDR3 is CASSLEAGWGDNEQFF. CDR3 bases: TGCGCCAGCAGCTTGGAGGCAGGGTGGGGGGACAATGAGCAGTTCTTC.

V usage is TRBV19 and J usage is TRBJ2-7, with TRBD1 matching over 8 bases. In germline, CDR1 is LNHDA, CDR2 SQIVND (reference sequence). V lost 5 bases and J lost 3; bases outside the gene matches: 6. The CDR3 length is 14 residues. CDR3 in DNA: TGTGCCAGTAGTGCCGGACAGGGAGGCTACGAGCAGTACTTC. Amino acid sequence: CASSAGQGGYEQYF.

The CDR3: CASSSTGHYGYTF. CDR3 sequence (DNA): TGTGCCAGCTCATCGACAGGGCACTATGGCTACACCTTC. The chain uses TRBV18 and TRBJ1-2; 7 bases map to TRBD1. Per germline, CDR1 KGHSH and CDR2 LQKENI. Losses at the gene ends were 5 bases for V and 3 bases for J; bases not matched to a gene: 3. The CDR3 contains 13 residues.

V gene TRBV4-1 combines with J gene TRBJ2-5, with D perhaps TRBD2 (5 bases). Germline V gene sequence: CDR1 MGHRA, CDR2 YSYEKL. V was shortened by 4 bases and J by 6 bases, with 18 bases between the two germline ends. There are 15 residues in the CDR3. The CDR3 region is CASSPWTDNPKTQYF. In DNA, the CDR3 is TGCGCCAGCAGCCCATGGACTGACAACCCCAAGACCCAGTACTTC.

The table lists this clone with a count of one. The J gene is TRBJ2-1, the V gene TRBV19, with 9 bases aligning to TRBD2. This CDR3 comprises 14 residues. The germline V gene encodes CDR1 LNHDA and CDR2 SQIVND (reference sequence). V dropped 7 bases and J dropped 4; count of bases not matched to a gene: 5. This CDR3 is CASNAGGPYNEQFF. In DNA form, the CDR3 reads TGTGCCAGTAACGCGGGAGGGCCATACAATGAGCAGTTCTTC.

This clone was counted a single time. The V gene is TRBV2, the J gene TRBJ2-5; TRBD1 might be the D (7 bases). V lost 7 bases and J 5 bases, leaving 26 bases between the germline ends. This CDR3 region has 17 residues. CDR1 and CDR2 from the germline V gene are SNHLY and FYNNEI. In DNA, the CDR3 is TGTGCCAGCATCAGGAGCAGGAGGGGACAGAGTTGGGAGACCCAGTACTTC. Protein product: CASIRSRRGQSWETQYF.

The rearrangement uses TRBV30 and TRBJ2-1; TRBD2 might be the D (5 bases). The length of the CDR3 is 15 residues. V lost 0 bases, J lost 6 bases, and 15 bases lay in between. CDR1 GTSNPN and CDR2 SVGIG come from the germline V gene (reference sequence). CDR3 bases: TGTGCCTGGAGTGTAAAGGGCAAGGGAGCCAATGAGCAGTTCTTC. This gives the protein CAWSVKGKGANEQFF.